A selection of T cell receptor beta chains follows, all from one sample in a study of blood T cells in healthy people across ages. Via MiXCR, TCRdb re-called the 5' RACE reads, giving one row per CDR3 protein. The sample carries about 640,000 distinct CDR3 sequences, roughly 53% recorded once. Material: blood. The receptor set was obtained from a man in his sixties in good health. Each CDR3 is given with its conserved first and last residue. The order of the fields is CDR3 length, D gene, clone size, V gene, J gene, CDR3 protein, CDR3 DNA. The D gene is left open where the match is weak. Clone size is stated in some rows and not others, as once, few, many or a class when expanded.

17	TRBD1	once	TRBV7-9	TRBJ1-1	CASSLAPGTGLNTEAFF	TGTGCCAGCAGCTTAGCGCCCGGGACAGGGTTGAACACTGAAGCTTTCTTT
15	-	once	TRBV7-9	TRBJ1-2	CASSSAPQGAYGYTF	TGTGCCAGCAGTTCCGCCCCACAAGGGGCCTATGGCTACACCTTC
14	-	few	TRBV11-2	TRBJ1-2	CASSLQPTNYGYTF	TGTGCCAGCAGCTTACAGCCCACTAACTATGGCTACACCTTC
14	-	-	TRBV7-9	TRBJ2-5	CASSLGGIWWTQYF	TGTGCCAGCAGCTTAGGAGGGATATGGTGGACCCAGTACTTC
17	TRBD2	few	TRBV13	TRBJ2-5	CASSSVGLAGTEETQYF	TGTGCCAGCAGCTCCGTTGGACTAGCGGGGACTGAAGAGACCCAGTACTTC
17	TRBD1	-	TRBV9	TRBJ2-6	CASSGVTGVSGANVLTF	TGTGCCAGCAGCGGAGTTACAGGGGTTTCTGGGGCCAACGTCCTGACTTTC
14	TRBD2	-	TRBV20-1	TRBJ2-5	CSASSLAGTETQYF	TGCAGTGCTAGTAGTCTAGCGGGGACGGAGACCCAGTACTTC
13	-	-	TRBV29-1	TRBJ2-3	CSVEWVAADTQYF	TGCAGCGTTGAATGGGTAGCAGCAGATACGCAGTATTTT
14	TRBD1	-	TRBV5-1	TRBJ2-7	CASTPGQGDDEQYF	TGCGCCAGCACCCCGGGACAGGGGGACGACGAGCAGTACTTC
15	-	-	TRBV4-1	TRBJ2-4	CASSVLTVAKNIQYF	TGCGCCAGCAGCGTCCTGACGGTAGCCAAAAACATTCAGTACTTC
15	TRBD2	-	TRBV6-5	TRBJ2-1	CASSRLAGGGDEQFF	TGTGCCAGCAGCCGTCTAGCGGGGGGCGGGGATGAGCAGTTCTTC
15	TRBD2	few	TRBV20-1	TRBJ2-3	CSASSRRGGPDTQYF	TGCAGTGCTAGTAGTCGGCGGGGGGGCCCAGATACGCAGTATTTT
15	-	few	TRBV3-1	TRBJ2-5	CASSQVTGGPETQYF	TGTGCCAGCAGCCAAGTAACGGGGGGCCCAGAGACCCAGTACTTC
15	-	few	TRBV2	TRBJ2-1	CASTAPGRGNNEQFF	TGTGCCAGCACCGCTCCGGGACGAGGGAACAATGAGCAGTTCTTC
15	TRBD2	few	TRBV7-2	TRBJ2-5	CASSFAGGRSETQYF	TGTGCCAGCAGCTTTGCGGGGGGGCGGTCAGAGACCCAGTACTTC
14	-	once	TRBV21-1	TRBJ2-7	CASSRTGDPSKQYF	TGTGCCAGCAGCCGGACAGGGGACCCTTCAAAGCAGTACTTC
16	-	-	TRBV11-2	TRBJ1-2	CASSPLGGAVDYGYTF	TGTGCCAGCAGCCCGCTTGGGGGGGCGGTAGACTATGGCTACACCTTC
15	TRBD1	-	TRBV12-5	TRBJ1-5	CASRRGQGSNQPQHF	TGTGCTAGTCGGAGGGGACAGGGTAGCAATCAGCCCCAGCATTTT
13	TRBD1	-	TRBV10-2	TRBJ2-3	CASRNRGSDTQYF	TGCGCCAGCAGAAACAGGGGCTCAGATACGCAGTATTTT
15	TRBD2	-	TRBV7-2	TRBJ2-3	CASSSIAGEGDTQYF	TGTGCCAGCAGCTCGATAGCGGGGGAGGGAGATACGCAGTATTTT
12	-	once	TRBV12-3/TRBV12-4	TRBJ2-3	CASSRGLPPQYF	TGTGCCAGCAGCCGGGGACTGCCTCCGCAGTATTTT
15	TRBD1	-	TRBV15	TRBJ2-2	CATSGTVRNTGELFF	TGTGCCACCAGCGGGACAGTAAGGAACACCGGGGAGCTGTTTTTT
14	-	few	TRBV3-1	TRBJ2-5	CASSRAEGRETQYF	TGTGCCAGCAGCCGGGCGGAGGGTCGCGAGACCCAGTACTTC
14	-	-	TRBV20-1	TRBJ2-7	CSARKASSYNEQYF	TGCAGTGCTAGAAAAGCGAGCTCCTACAATGAGCAGTACTTC
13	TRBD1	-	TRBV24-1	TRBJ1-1	CATGGDSNTEAFF	TGTGCCACCGGGGGGGACAGCAACACTGAAGCTTTCTTT
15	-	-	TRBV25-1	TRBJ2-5	CASSDRDTVRETQYF	TGTGCCAGCAGTGACCGGGACACCGTCCGGGAGACCCAGTACTTC